The 18 T cell receptor beta chains listed next were all sequenced from one sample in a study. TCRdb redid the calling of the 5' RACE reads with MiXCR, one entry per CDR3 protein. The sample carries fewer than 65,000 distinct CDR3 sequences, 30% recorded once. Sequencing was done on a sample of tumor-infiltrating naive CD4+ T cells sorted from the breast tumor. As for subset: naive CD4+ T cells, CD4+CD45RA+CD25-. These receptors were taken from a female donor with breast cancer.

Note on this clonotype: Since a much larger clone is just one base distant, this may be a read error. This rearrangement joins TRBV20-1 to TRBJ2-2, with 10 bases aligning to TRBD2. The germline CDR1 and CDR2 sequences are DFQATT and SNEGSKA (reference sequence). The CDR3 is 16 residues long. In DNA form, the CDR3 reads TGCAGTGCTGGAGATGGCAGCGGGAGGGCCGGCGGGGAGCTGTTTTTT. Its protein product is CSAGDGSGRAGGELFF.

The rearrangement links TRBV7-8 to TRBJ2-3; D tentatively fits TRBD1 or TRBD2 (6 bases each). This CDR3 contains 15 residues. Germline V gene lookup returns CDR1 SGHVS and CDR2 FQNEAQ. V lost 1 base, J lost 6 bases, and 14 bases lay in between. This CDR3 reads CASSLVAGGADTQYF. The DNA of the CDR3 is TGTGCCAGCAGCTTAGTTGCCGGGGGCGCCGATACGCAGTATTTT.

J is TRBJ2-1 and V is TRBV5-1, with 12 bases that match TRBD2. Germline V gene sequence: CDR1 SGHRS, CDR2 YFSETQ. The CDR3 runs to 17 residues. V gave up 4 bases and J gave up 8 bases; unmatched junction bases: 13. In nucleotides, the CDR3 is TGCGCCAGCAGCCCCCCAACTCTAGCGGGAGGGCCGCATGAGCAGTTCTTC. This sequence encodes CASSPPTLAGGPHEQFF.

This clonotype was seen more than once but under ten times. This chain links TRBV4-3 with TRBJ1-1; D may be TRBD1 (6 bases). CDR3 length equals 13 residues. The germline gives CDR1 LGHNA, CDR2 YSLEER. V was trimmed by 0 bases and J by 11 bases, leaving 13 bases between them. For the CDR3, the DNA is TGCGCCAGCAGCCAAGATAGATTGGGGGCGGCTTTCTTT. It encodes CASSQDRLGAAFF.

The CDR3 reads CASSQDHNGGQETQYF. The CDR3 DNA reads as TGTGCCAGCAGCCAAGATCACAACGGGGGCCAAGAGACCCAGTACTTC. The chain links TRBV4-2 to TRBJ2-5; TRBD2 might be the D (6 bases). Looked up from germline, CDR1 is LGHNA and CDR2 is YNFKEQ. Trimming cost V 0 bases and J 1 base, with 12 bases left between them. The CDR3 is made up of 16 amino acids.

This sequence joins TRBV20-1 and TRBJ1-1, with a possible D match to TRBD1 (5 bases). The CDR3 loop spans 13 amino acids. V was cut by 5 bases and J by 4 bases, with 14 bases left in between. Germline values: CDR1 DFQATT, CDR2 SNEGSKA (reference sequence). The CDR3 reads CSAGEGVITEAFF. Written as DNA, the CDR3 is TGCAGTGCTGGGGAAGGGGTAATCACTGAAGCTTTCTTT.

A remark on this clonotype: A much larger clone lies a single base off, so this may be a read error. The chain links TRBV7-8 to TRBJ2-3; 7 bases match TRBD2. This CDR3 comprises 15 residues. The J segment lost 6 bases and the V segment lost 3 bases, leaving 9 bases of the junction unmatched. Per the germline V gene, CDR1 is SGHVS and CDR2 is FQNEAQ. CDR3 sequence: CASSFVTSDVDTQYF. CDR3 sequence (DNA): TGTGCCAGCAGCTTCGTAACTAGCGATGTGGATACGCAGTATTTT. The whole variable domain, remainder taken from reference TRBV7-8 and TRBJ2-3, is GAGVSQSPRYKVAKRGQDVALRCDPISGHVSLFWYQQALGQGPEFLTYFQNEAQLDKSGLPSDRFFAERPEGSVSTLKIQRTQQEDSAVYLCASSFVTSDVDTQYFGPGTRLTVL.

This clonotype has ten or more counts. The chain uses TRBV28 and TRBJ1-5; no reliable D call. Trimming stripped 1 base from V and 3 bases from J, with 10 bases between. Germline V gives CDR1 MDHEN, CDR2 SYDVKM. CDR3 length: 15 amino acids. Here the CDR3 reads CASSLFLGNNQPQHF. CDR3 DNA sequence: TGTGCCAGCAGTTTATTCCTTGGGAACAATCAGCCCCAGCATTTT.

This clonotype was picked up many times. The chain combines TRBV7-3 with TRBJ2-3; 9 nucleotides match TRBD1. The germline CDR1 and CDR2 sequences are SGHTA and FQGTGA. There are 17 residues in the CDR3. Germline trimming cut 4 bases from V and 2 bases from J; bases unmatched to any gene: 10. The CDR3 bases are TGTGCCAGCAGCTCCCGGACCGGGACAGGGCTCACAGATACGCAGTATTTT. Protein sequence: CASSSRTGTGLTDTQYF.

The chain recombines TRBV11-2 with TRBJ1-2; no reliable D call. V was cut by 4 bases and J by 2 bases, with 5 bases left in between. This CDR3 has 12 residues. Germline-derived CDR1 and CDR2 are SGHAT and FQNNGV. CDR3 sequence: CASSYANYGYTF. CDR3 in DNA: TGTGCCAGCAGCTATGCGAACTATGGCTACACCTTC.

This clonotype was seen only once. This chain uses TRBV20-1 with TRBJ2-4; a weak D match, TRBD2 (6 bases). The V and J ends lost 0 bases and 0 bases respectively, with 9 bases between them. CDR1 and CDR2 (germline): DFQATT, SNEGSKA (reference sequence). The CDR3 is 15 residues long. CDR3 nucleotides: TGCAGTGCTAGAGATGCGGGACTAGCCAAAAACATTCAGTACTTC. It yields the protein CSARDAGLAKNIQYF.

CDR3 bases: TGTGCCAGCACCCCTTTTGGCAGGGGGGTAATGAACACTGAAGCTTTCTTT. The encoded protein is CASTPFGRGVMNTEAFF. The genes are TRBV28 and TRBJ1-1; 7 bases line up with TRBD1. Trimming cost V 7 bases and J 0 bases; bases outside gene matches: 14. Germline-derived CDR1 and CDR2 are MDHEN and SYDVKM. This CDR3 is built from 17 residues.

The count of this clonotype is one. One end of the junction varies from germline; a read error may be responsible. V usage is TRBV20-1 and J usage is TRBJ2-5, with D unresolved. The length of the CDR3 is 12 residues. Germline CDR1 is DFQATT and CDR2 is SNEGSKA (reference sequence). DNA of the CDR3: TGCAGTGCTATGCCCAGCCAAAAGACCCAGTACTTC. Translation gives CSAMPSQKTQYF.

This clonotype was seen ten or more times. The rearrangement links TRBV20-1 to TRBJ1-2; D gene ambiguous. V was trimmed by 6 bases and J by 7 bases, leaving 15 bases between them. Germline V gives CDR1 DFQATT, CDR2 SNEGSKA (reference sequence). The CDR3 is 12 amino acids. CDR3 loop: CSALFLGGGYTF. CDR3 sequence (DNA): TGCAGTGCCCTATTTCTCGGAGGTGGCTACACCTTC.

In this sample, this clonotype turned up a few times. For the CDR3, the DNA is TGTGCCAGCAGCTTAGCGCGCCTAGCGGGAGATGACGAGCAGTACTTC. Translating gives CASSLARLAGDDEQYF. The V call is TRBV7-8, the J call TRBJ2-7, with 10 bases aligning to TRBD2. The length of the CDR3 is 16 residues. Germline CDR1 SGHVS, CDR2 FQNEAQ. V shed 0 bases, J shed 5 bases, and the junction held 7 bases outside the gene matches.

This clonotype showed up just a few times. The genes are TRBV11-2 and TRBJ2-7; D is uncertain. Trimming took off 5 bases at V and 8 bases at J, with 19 bases between the two ends. The CDR3 is 14 amino acids. Germline assignment: CDR1 SGHAT and CDR2 FQNNGV. As DNA, the CDR3 is TGTGCCAGCAGCCCCTTTATCCTCCCTGAGCAGCAGTACTTC. It codes for CASSPFILPEQQYF.

This clonotype was counted a few times. The V call is TRBV27, the J call TRBJ1-2; 8 bases agree with TRBD1. There are 18 residues in the CDR3. Germline lookup yields CDR1 MNHEY and CDR2 SMNVEV (reference sequence). V lost 5 bases, J lost 3 bases, and 17 bases stayed unmatched. The CDR3 region is CASSTSGTGLFSYYGYTF. Here the CDR3 DNA reads TGTGCCAGCAGTACCTCCGGGACAGGACTTTTTTCTTACTATGGCTACACCTTC.

The rearrangement uses TRBV28 and TRBJ2-4; unclear D gene. Germline V gene lookup returns CDR1 MDHEN and CDR2 SYDVKM. The V end was cut by 2 bases, the J end by 0 bases, with 8 bases between. CDR3 length: 15 residues. CDR3 protein: CASSLGQLAKNIQYF. DNA for the CDR3: TGTGCCAGCAGTTTAGGGCAGCTAGCCAAAAACATTCAGTACTTC.